In this sample, the clone carrying this T cell receptor beta chain turned up a few times. What it binds is not known. The CDR3 runs to 15 residues. V lost 2 bases and J 0 bases, leaving 8 bases between the germline ends. CDR1 is SNHLY, CDR2 FYNNEI, per germline. The data are from a study of beta chain features in type 1 diabetes. Findings and caveats of the study: Shorter TCRB CDR3s, moderately but significantly so, marked every one of the four CD4+ subsets in Type 1 diabetes patients.

Isolated RNA was reverse transcribed in full, so expressed TCRB transcripts were sequenced. The study sequenced naive, central memory and regulatory T cell samples to an average of about 3.8 million reads. The repertoire was sequenced with immunoSEQ multiplex PCR; TCRdb's copy has only in-frame clones and lacks some. The sample contains 680,000 or so clones, around an eighth of which appear only once. This sequence was found in a man in his late teens or twenties with type 1 diabetes. Sequencing was done on a sample of naive CD4+ T cells from blood. The chain employs TRBV2 and TRBJ2-4; D ambiguous. The CDR3 DNA reads as TGTGCCAGCAGTGAATTGATACTAGCCAAAAACATTCAGTACTTC. Encoded protein: CASSELILAKNIQYF.